The clone carrying this T cell receptor beta chain showed up many times. Its target is unknown. The junction departs from germline at one end; a sequencing error may be responsible. TCRdb reprocessed the 5' RACE reads via MiXCR and lists one record per CDR3 protein. The sample includes 45,000 to 60,000 distinct CDR3 sequences, approximately 8% of them seen just once. These data come from a study of CD8 T cells in ankylosing spondylitis. Findings of the study overall: Significant enrichment of disease-linked clones was reportedly seen in matched ankylosing spondylitis synovial fluid.

The origin of this receptor is a female donor with ankylosing spondylitis or in good health (not recorded which). Sequencing input: blood, either unsorted or a sorted T cell fraction (not recorded which).

The CDR3 bases are TGTGCCATCCGTGAGGGAAACTACGAGCAGTACTTC. Translated: CAIREGNYEQYF. This rearrangement joins TRBV10-3 to TRBJ2-7, with D maybe TRBD2 (5 bases). CDR1 is ENHRY, CDR2 SYGVKD, per germline. This CDR3 comprises 12 residues.